This passage covers 20 T cell receptor beta chains from one sample sequenced in a study of shared clonotypes between healthy human individuals. The repertoire was sequenced with immunoSEQ multiplex PCR; TCRdb's copy has only in-frame clones and lacks some. The repertoire includes 2.5 million or so clones, about 92% of them detected once, and around 0.14% sits in the top ten. The specimen was naive CD4+ T cells sorted from blood. The subset here: CD45RA+ positively selected. All receptors derive from a man younger than 30 in good health.

V and J are TRBV10-3 and TRBJ2-1; 8 nucleotides align to TRBD1. V trimming: 1 base; J trimming: 6 bases; junction bases outside the gene matches: 5. This CDR3 region has 15 residues. The V gene's germline CDR1 is ENHRY and CDR2 SYGVKD. The CDR3 here is CAISEFRGLVNEQFF. The DNA for the CDR3 is TGTGCCATCAGTGAGTTCAGGGGGCTTGTCAATGAGCAGTTCTTC.

About this clone itself: Other DNA variants within this sample encode the same CDR3. The chain carries TRBV30 and TRBJ2-3; 10 bases line up with TRBD2. This CDR3 is 17 amino acids long. The germline CDR1 and CDR2 sequences are GTSNPN and SVGIG (reference sequence). V lost 0 bases, J lost 1 base, and 7 bases stayed unmatched. Here the CDR3 reads CAWSVGRTSGRTDTQYF. As DNA, the CDR3 is TGTGCCTGGAGTGTAGGGCGGACTAGCGGACGCACAGATACGCAGTATTTT.

The V call is TRBV21-1, the J call TRBJ2-3. TRBV21-1 is assigned pseudogene status. The CDR3 totals 17 residues. The DNA of the CDR3 is TGTGCCAGCAGCAAAGTAGGGACGACTCCCCCGACAGATACGCAGTATTTT. It yields the protein CASSKVGTTPPTDTQYF.

The V and J genes are TRBV16 and TRBJ2-1; D may be TRBD1 (6 bases). Trimming cost V 2 bases and J 6 bases, with 11 bases left between them. The CDR3 is made up of 14 amino acids. Germline loops: CDR1 KGHSY, CDR2 FQNENV. In DNA, the CDR3 is TGTGCCAGCAGCCAAGGGGGCGTAGGCAATGAGCAGTTCTTC. This translates into CASSQGGVGNEQFF. The complete variable domain, with remaining parts taken from reference TRBV16 and TRBJ2-1, reads GEEVAQTPKHLVRGEGQKAKLYCAPIKGHSYVFWYQQVLKNEFKFLISFQNENVFDETGMPKERFSAKCLPNSPCSLEIQATKLEDSAVYFCASSQGGVGNEQFFGPGTRLTVL.

J is TRBJ2-2 and V is TRBV4-3; 7 nucleotides agree with TRBD2. The CDR3 extends over 18 amino acids. With V trimmed by 1 base and J by 4 bases, 12 bases remained unmatched. The V gene's germline CDR1 is LGHNA and CDR2 YSLEER. Written as DNA, the CDR3 is TGCGCCAGCAGCCAAGGGGCCGCTAGCGGAAGGCGCACCGGGGAGCTGTTTTTT. Residues: CASSQGAASGRRTGELFF.

The gene calls are TRBV7-2 and TRBJ1-4; no definite D call. CDR1 is SGHTA, CDR2 FQGNSA, per germline. CDR3 size: 16 residues. V was shortened by 3 bases and J by 6 bases, with 17 bases between the two germline ends. The chain's CDR3 is CASSLNGPVPDEKLFF. The CDR3 DNA is TGTGCCAGCAGCTTGAACGGCCCCGTACCGGATGAAAAACTGTTTTTT.

Notes on this clone: Other DNA sequences within the sample encode an identical CDR3. The chain joins TRBV6-1 to TRBJ2-5; D remains ambiguous. This CDR3 spans 13 amino acids. V lost 2 bases, J lost 5 bases, and 9 bases lay in between. CDR1 is MNHNS and CDR2 is SASEGT in the germline V gene. Here the CDR3 DNA reads TGTGCCAGCAGTGAACCCGGGCTGGAGACCCAGTACTTC. Its translation: CASSEPGLETQYF.

In nucleotides, the CDR3 is TGTGCCAGCAGCCGAAGACCCCTCTTGGGGGGACCCAGCACAGATACGCAGTATTTT. As protein: CASSRRPLLGGPSTDTQYF. The J gene is TRBJ2-3, the V gene TRBV7-8, with D tentatively TRBD2 (6 bases). Between the trimmed V and J ends, which lost 5 bases and 0 bases, there was a span of 24 bases. Germline V gives CDR1 SGHVS, CDR2 FQNEAQ. This CDR3 is built from 19 residues.

The CDR3 region is CASSRERVGYEQYF. The CDR3 region has the DNA TGTGCCAGTAGTCGGGAAAGGGTTGGCTACGAGCAGTACTTC. This chain uses TRBV19 with TRBJ2-7, with a tentative D call TRBD2 (5 bases). The germline CDR1 and CDR2 sequences are LNHDA and SQIVND (reference sequence). The CDR3 has 14 amino acids. The V end was cut by 5 bases, the J end by 3 bases, with 14 bases between.

This clone came up once. J is TRBJ2-7 and V is TRBV6-1, with D tentatively TRBD1 or TRBD2 (5 bases each). The CDR3 has 13 residues. Between the trimmed V and J ends, which lost 10 bases and 2 bases, there was a span of 15 bases. Germline CDR1 is MNHNS and CDR2 is SASEGT. CDR3 DNA sequence: TGTGCCACCGCCCCGGGACCAACCTACGAGCAGTACTTC. Amino acid sequence: CATAPGPTYEQYF.

The chain's CDR3 is CASSLDRYNEQFF. CDR3 nucleotides: TGTGCCAGCAGCTTAGATCGCTACAATGAGCAGTTCTTC. The chain is built from TRBV7-2 and TRBJ2-1; D is undetermined. V lost 1 base and J lost 3, with 4 bases in between. CDR1 and CDR2 from the germline V gene are SGHTA and FQGNSA. The CDR3 contains 13 residues.

Note on this clone: Other nucleotide sequences in the sample specify the same CDR3. The chain joins TRBV7-2 to TRBJ1-5; D gene ambiguous. Per germline, CDR1 SGHTA and CDR2 FQGNSA. Trimming took off 1 base at V and 4 bases at J, with 8 bases between the two ends. CDR3 size: 14 residues. The CDR3 sequence is CASSLGSFNQPQHF. The CDR3 nucleotides read TGTGCCAGCAGCTTAGGATCTTTTAATCAGCCCCAGCATTTT.

This clone was counted only a few times. Other DNA sequences in the same sample also yield this CDR3. The CDR3 reads CASSFDGANVLTF. DNA for the CDR3: TGCGCCAGCAGCTTTGATGGGGCCAACGTCCTGACTTTC. The chain joins TRBV5-1 to TRBJ2-6; D remains ambiguous. The length of the CDR3 is 13 residues. Trimming cost V 2 bases and J 3 bases, with 3 bases left between them. Germline V gives CDR1 SGHRS, CDR2 YFSETQ.

This clone was detected once. This chain links TRBV2 with TRBJ2-7; 9 nucleotides match TRBD2. Germline CDR1 is SNHLY and CDR2 is FYNNEI. The CDR3 sequence is 14 residues long. V shed 3 bases, J shed 3 bases, and the junction held 3 bases outside the gene matches. The CDR3 DNA reads TGTGCCAGCAGTGAGGCGGGAGGGGGCTACGAGCAGTACTTC. Its protein product is CASSEAGGGYEQYF.

This chain joins TRBV28 and TRBJ1-4, with 10 positions matching TRBD1. V gave up 5 bases and J gave up 3 bases; unmatched junction bases: 3. Germline V CDR1 and CDR2: MDHEN, SYDVKM. CDR3 length equals 15 residues. The CDR3 reads CASSTTGGANEKLFF. The DNA for the CDR3 is TGTGCCAGCAGTACGACAGGGGGCGCTAATGAAAAACTGTTTTTT.

Comments on this clone: The same CDR3 also results from other DNA sequences found in this sample. This chain uses TRBV30 with TRBJ1-4; D gene uncertain. Trimming left V 0 bases short and J 5 bases short, with 13 bases between. CDR1 and CDR2 from the germline V gene are GTSNPN and SVGIG (reference sequence). CDR3 length: 15 amino acids. CDR3 in DNA: TGTGCCTGGAGTGTACCTGGGCCGACAAATGAAAAACTGTTTTTT. Translating gives CAWSVPGPTNEKLFF.

The chain employs TRBV19 and TRBJ2-2; 10 bases line up with TRBD1. The length of the CDR3 is 15 residues. The germline gives CDR1 LNHDA, CDR2 SQIVND (reference sequence). Trimming at V came to 6 bases and at J to 4 bases, leaving 5 bases not matched to a gene. The CDR3 DNA is TGTGCCAGTAGCCTGACAGGGGGCTTCACCGGGGAGCTGTTTTTT. Protein sequence: CASSLTGGFTGELFF.

This chain uses TRBV5-1 with TRBJ2-7, with D perhaps being TRBD1 or TRBD2 (6 bases each). Germline values: CDR1 SGHRS, CDR2 YFSETQ. Trimming shortened V by 8 bases and J by 5 bases, and 17 bases separated the two germline ends. The CDR3 contains 13 residues. CDR3 DNA: TGCGCCAGGTGTACAGGGAGGTCCGACGAGCAGTACTTC. Its protein is CARCTGRSDEQYF. The whole variable domain, filled in from reference TRBV5-1 and TRBJ2-7, reads KAGVTQTPRYLIKTRGQQVTLSCSPISGHRSVSWYQQTPGQGLQFLFEYFSETQRNKGNFPGRFSGRQFSNSRSEMNVSTLELGDSALYLCARCTGRSDEQYFGPGTRLTVT.

The V gene is TRBV6-1, the J gene TRBJ2-7; TRBD1 aligns across 8 bases. V shed 2 bases, J shed 7 bases, and the junction held 10 bases outside the gene matches. The V gene's germline CDR1 is MNHNS and CDR2 SASEGT. This CDR3 has 15 amino acids. The CDR3 region has the DNA TGTGCCAGCAGTGAAATGGCAGGGGGCGTGAATGAGCAGTACTTC. As protein: CASSEMAGGVNEQYF.

The rearrangement uses TRBV19 and TRBJ2-7; D might be TRBD1 or TRBD2, each matching 5 bases. Germline V gives CDR1 LNHDA, CDR2 SQIVND (reference sequence). The CDR3 contains 15 residues. The V and J ends lost 7 bases and 4 bases respectively, with 20 bases between them. CDR3 coding DNA: TGTGCCAGTACCTCGACCGGGGACCCTGGTTACGAGCAGTACTTC. Its protein product is CASTSTGDPGYEQYF.